What follows describes a single T cell receptor (beta chain). Its binding antigen is unknown. The sample holds no much larger clone one base away, and base qualities are not on file. The V end loses 0 bases and the J end loses 4 bases, and a stretch of 13 bases separates them. There are 16 amino acids in the CDR3, from cysteine to phenylalanine inclusive. Only CDR3 DNA is held: 48 bases, read in frame from base 1. CDR1 and CDR2 were assigned from the germline V gene (reference sequence) as PRHDT and FYEKMQ. The sample is drawn from a study of OX40 agonist ivuxolimab in advanced cancers. Broadly, across the study: Ivuxolimab was a fully human IgG2 agonistic monoclonal antibody targeting the costimulatory receptor OX40 (CD134). The paper reports the monotherapy dose-escalation portion (N of about 52 patients) of the phase I ivuxolimab trial. Among the roughly 50 dose-escalation patients, around 19 had hepatocellular carcinoma, around 15 melanoma, 9 renal cell carcinoma and 9 head and neck cancer. Partial responses occurred in three dose-escalation patients, of whom one had hepatocellular carcinoma and two had cutaneous melanoma. Intravenous ivuxolimab was administered to patients every 2 weeks at six dose levels: 0.01, 0.1, 0.3, 1.5, 3 and 10 mg/kg. Peripheral TCRbeta sequencing aimed to test whether ivuxolimab altered TCR sequence diversity and caused clonal T-cell expansion. The dose-escalation cohort was 80% to 90% male with a mean age of 60 years, ranging from roughly 23 to 90. Patients were allowed to have had prior anti-PD-1, anti-PD-L1 or anti-CTLA-4 therapy, and around 43% of the dose-escalation patients had been treated with checkpoint inhibitors. Overall study results and their limits: At doses of 0.1 to 3.0 mg/kg, clonal expansion of both CD4+ and CD8+ T cells in blood was seen between baseline and week 6. After ivuxolimab, CD8+ T cells had more expanded clones than CD4+ T cells on average. Which antigens the clonally expanded peripheral T cells were specific for was not determined. Low levels of normalized T-cell clonal expansion were also seen in some patients who did not respond. In the 0.1-3.0 mg/kg groups, partial responders were among the patients with the lowest normalized peripheral clonal expansion, particularly in CD8+ T cells.

Genomic DNA was isolated from the sorted cells so that the TCRbeta CDR3 region could be sequenced. The immunoSEQ Assay was used for sequencing of TCRbeta CDR3 regions. Here the immuneACCESS table is served through TCRdb, limited to in-frame sequences with V and J called. Missing clones are a known gap in these copies; in checked studies unresolved V genes cover under half, and the rest lacks a known reason. This sample gives about 65,000 clones in total; approximately 90% of them show up just once. About 0.95% of the sample belongs to the ten largest clones. The trial excluded patients who had a history of autoimmune disease or who were on systemic immunosuppression. Peripheral blood for TCR sequencing was collected from all dose cohorts at baseline, on cycle 4 day 1, and on cycle 7 day 1. The samples were taken from a phase I, first-in-human, multicenter, open-label dose-escalation trial of ivuxolimab. Adults with locally advanced or metastatic melanoma, renal cell carcinoma, hepatocellular carcinoma or head and neck squamous cell carcinoma were enrolled in the trial. CD4+ and CD8+ T cells were sorted separately from peripheral blood before TCR sequencing.

This sample comprised CD4+ or CD8+ T cells sorted from blood, obtained in a trial of the OX40 agonist ivuxolimab. The rearranged chain carries TRBV13 and TRBJ2-1; no D segment can be confidently identified. The sequence derives from an adult with an advanced solid tumor such as melanoma, head and neck, liver or kidney cancer. CDR3 protein: CASSLGQMQQYNEQFF. The sequenced DNA is TGTGCCAGCAGCTTAGGCCAGATGCAACAATACAATGAGCAGTTCTTC.